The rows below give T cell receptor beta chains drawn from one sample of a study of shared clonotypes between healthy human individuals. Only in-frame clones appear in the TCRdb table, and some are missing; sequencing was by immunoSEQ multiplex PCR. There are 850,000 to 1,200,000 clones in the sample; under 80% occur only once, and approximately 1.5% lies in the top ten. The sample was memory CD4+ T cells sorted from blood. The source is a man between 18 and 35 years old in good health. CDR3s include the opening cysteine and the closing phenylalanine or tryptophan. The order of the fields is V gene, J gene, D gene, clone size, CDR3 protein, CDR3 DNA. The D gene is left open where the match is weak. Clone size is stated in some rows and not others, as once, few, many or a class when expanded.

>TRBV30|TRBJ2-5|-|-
CAWGSGGQETQYF
TGTGCCTGGGGGAGTGGGGGACAAGAGACCCAGTACTTC
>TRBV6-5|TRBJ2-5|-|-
CATHQGKETQYF
TGTGCCACCCACCAGGGAAAAGAGACCCAGTACTTC
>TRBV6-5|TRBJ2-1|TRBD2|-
CASNSPGGFDEQFF
TGTGCCAGCAACTCCCCCGGGGGGTTTGATGAGCAGTTCTTC
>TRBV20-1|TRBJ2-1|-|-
CSGRGLNEQFF
TGCAGTGGCCGGGGCCTCAATGAGCAGTTCTTC
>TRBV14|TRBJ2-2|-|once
CASSQGLPRAGELFF
TGTGCCAGCAGCCAAGGACTACCTAGGGCCGGGGAGCTGTTTTTT
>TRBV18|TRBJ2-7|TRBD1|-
CASSQSKGQGYEQYF
TGTGCCAGCTCCCAAAGTAAAGGACAGGGCTACGAGCAGTACTTC
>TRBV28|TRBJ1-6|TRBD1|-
CASTYTGTGQSKSPLHF
TGTGCCAGCACCTATACCGGGACAGGGCAGAGCAAATCACCCCTCCACTTT
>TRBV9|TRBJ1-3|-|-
CASSSREGSGNTIYF
TGTGCCAGCAGCTCCCGGGAGGGGAGTGGAAACACCATATATTTT
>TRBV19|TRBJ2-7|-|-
CASSISVGSYEQYF
TGTGCCAGTAGTATTAGCGTAGGCTCCTACGAGCAGTACTTC
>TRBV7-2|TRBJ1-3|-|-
CASSSIFGSGNTIYF
TGTGCCAGCAGCTCAATTTTTGGCTCTGGAAACACCATATATTTT
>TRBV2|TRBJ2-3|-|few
CASSTGSDTQYF
TGTGCCAGCAGTACAGGGTCTGATACGCAGTATTTT
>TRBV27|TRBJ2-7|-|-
CASSSNLMTASYEQYF
TGTGCCAGCAGTTCCAACCTCATGACAGCGTCCTACGAGCAGTACTTC
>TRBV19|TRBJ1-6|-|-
CASSTGTYSYNSPLHF
TGTGCCAGTAGTACGGGGACATACTCCTATAATTCACCCCTCCACTTT
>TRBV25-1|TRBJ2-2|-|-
CASSKRTARTGELFF
TGTGCCAGCAGTAAACGGACAGCCAGGACCGGGGAGCTGTTTTTT
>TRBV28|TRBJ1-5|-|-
CASGRGSNQPQHF
TGTGCCAGTGGACGCGGGAGCAATCAGCCCCAGCATTTT
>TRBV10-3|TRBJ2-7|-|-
CAISARDGSYEQYF
TGTGCCATCAGCGCCCGGGACGGCTCCTACGAGCAGTACTTC
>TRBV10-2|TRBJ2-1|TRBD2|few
CASSRSGRGGEQFF
TGCGCCAGCAGTAGGAGCGGGAGGGGAGGGGAGCAGTTCTTC
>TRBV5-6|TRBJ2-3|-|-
CASSLGGLSTDTQYF
TGTGCCAGCAGCTTGGGAGGTTTGAGCACAGATACGCAGTATTTT
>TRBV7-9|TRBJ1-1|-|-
CASSYELVNTEAFF
TGTGCCAGCAGCTATGAACTGGTGAACACTGAAGCTTTCTTT
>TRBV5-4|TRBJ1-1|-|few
CASSSPGLNTEAFF
TGTGCCAGCAGCTCCCCGGGACTCAACACTGAAGCTTTCTTT
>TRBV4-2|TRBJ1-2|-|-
CASSQDHDDRYGYTF
TGTGCCAGCAGCCAAGATCATGACGACCGCTATGGCTACACCTTC
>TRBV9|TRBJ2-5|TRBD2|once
CASSVEASGGVETQYF
TGTGCCAGCAGCGTAGAGGCTAGCGGGGGGGTGGAGACCCAGTACTTC
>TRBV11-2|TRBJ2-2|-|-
CASSLGFANTGELFF
TGTGCCAGCAGCTTAGGCTTCGCGAACACCGGGGAGCTGTTTTTT
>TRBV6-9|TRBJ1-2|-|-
CASSHRQETLNYGYTF
TGTGCCAGCAGCCACAGACAGGAAACCCTAAACTATGGCTACACCTTC
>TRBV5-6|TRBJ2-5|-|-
CASSRGAVGSETQYF
TGTGCCAGCAGCCGCGGGGCTGTGGGGTCAGAGACCCAGTACTTC
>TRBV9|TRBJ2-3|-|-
CASSVGSRVPDTQYF
TGTGCCAGCAGCGTAGGGTCCCGGGTTCCAGATACGCAGTATTTT
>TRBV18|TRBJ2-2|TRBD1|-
CASSPQVQGAGGELFF
TGTGCCAGCTCACCACAAGTACAGGGGGCTGGCGGGGAGCTGTTTTTT
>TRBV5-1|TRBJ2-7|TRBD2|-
CASSLEADGTSSAYEQYF
TGCGCCAGCAGCTTGGAGGCGGATGGGACTAGCAGCGCCTACGAGCAGTACTTC